These T cell receptor beta chains were read from a single sample in a study of CD8 T cells in ankylosing spondylitis. One entry per CDR3 protein, called by TCRdb with MiXCR from the 5' RACE reads. The repertoire holds some 220,000 distinct CDR3 sequences, with approximately 7.3% as singletons. The specimen sequenced was blood, either unsorted or a sorted T cell fraction (not recorded which). The receptors here all came from a male donor with ankylosing spondylitis. Both conserved end residues are part of each CDR3. The D gene is left open where the match is weak. Size values are once, few and many counts, or a class for expanded clones, and some rows have none.

V gene: TRBV11-2; D gene: -; J gene: TRBJ1-6; clone size: many; CDR3 protein: CASSLTTGSPLHF; CDR3 DNA: TGTGCCAGCAGCTTAACGACAGGATCACCCCTCCACTTT
V gene: TRBV19; D gene: -; J gene: TRBJ2-3; clone size: many; CDR3 protein: CASSPGYRAQFTDTQYF; CDR3 DNA: TGTGCCAGTAGTCCGGGCTATCGCGCTCAGTTCACAGATACGCAGTATTTT
V gene: TRBV5-1; D gene: TRBD1; J gene: TRBJ2-1; clone size: many; CDR3 protein: CASSPQASSGGPYNEQFF; CDR3 DNA: TGCGCCAGCAGCCCGCAGGCTTCCTCAGGGGGTCCTTACAATGAGCAGTTCTTC
V gene: TRBV3-1; D gene: -; J gene: TRBJ1-6; clone size: many; CDR3 protein: CASSHGRLDYNSPLHF; CDR3 DNA: TGTGCCAGCAGCCACGGACGGCTGGACTATAATTCACCCCTCCACTTT
V gene: TRBV9; D gene: -; J gene: TRBJ1-5; clone size: -; CDR3 protein: CASSASDSSNQPQHF; CDR3 DNA: TGTGCCAGCAGCGCTTCGGACAGTAGCAATCAGCCCCAGCATTTT
V gene: TRBV7-6; D gene: -; J gene: TRBJ2-2; clone size: many; CDR3 protein: CASSLFDIGELFF; CDR3 DNA: TGTGCCAGCAGCTTATTCGATATCGGGGAGCTGTTTTTT
V gene: TRBV7-9; D gene: -; J gene: TRBJ1-1; clone size: few; CDR3 protein: CASSQTWEAFF; CDR3 DNA: TGTGCCAGCAGCCAGACCTGGGAAGCTTTCTTT
V gene: TRBV11-2; D gene: -; J gene: TRBJ2-3; clone size: -; CDR3 protein: CASSLPRGRGMSTDTQYF; CDR3 DNA: TGTGCCAGCAGCTTACCCCGGGGGCGGGGGATGAGCACAGATACGCAGTATTTT
V gene: TRBV5-1; D gene: -; J gene: TRBJ1-1; clone size: many; CDR3 protein: CASSSKADPTEAFF; CDR3 DNA: TGCGCCAGCAGCTCCAAGGCGGACCCCACTGAAGCTTTCTTT
V gene: TRBV30; D gene: -; J gene: TRBJ2-1; clone size: -; CDR3 protein: CAWRTRSSYNEQFF; CDR3 DNA: TGTGCCTGGAGGACCAGAAGCTCCTACAATGAGCAGTTCTTC
V gene: TRBV9; D gene: TRBD1; J gene: TRBJ2-1; clone size: many; CDR3 protein: CASSVGGTGIEQFF; CDR3 DNA: TGTGCCAGCAGCGTCGGAGGGACAGGGATTGAGCAGTTCTTC
V gene: TRBV20-1; D gene: -; J gene: TRBJ2-2; clone size: many; CDR3 protein: CSARRGRSYTGELFF; CDR3 DNA: TGCAGTGCGAGGAGGGGGCGGAGTTACACCGGGGAGCTGTTTTTT
V gene: TRBV28; D gene: -; J gene: TRBJ1-5; clone size: many; CDR3 protein: CASSPGGQPQHF; CDR3 DNA: TGTGCCAGCAGCCCTGGGGGGCAGCCCCAGCATTTT
V gene: TRBV5-1; D gene: -; J gene: TRBJ2-1; clone size: -; CDR3 protein: CASSLSQGGTYNEQFF; CDR3 DNA: TGCGCCAGCAGCTTATCTCAGGGGGGGACCTACAATGAGCAGTTCTTC
V gene: TRBV18; D gene: TRBD2; J gene: TRBJ2-7; clone size: many; CDR3 protein: CASSPTSGVFYEQYF; CDR3 DNA: TGTGCCAGCTCACCAACTAGCGGGGTCTTCTACGAGCAGTACTTC
V gene: TRBV27; D gene: -; J gene: TRBJ2-3; clone size: -; CDR3 protein: CASSPPWQDTQYF; CDR3 DNA: TGTGCCAGCAGTCCCCCTTGGCAAGATACGCAGTATTTT
V gene: TRBV20-1; D gene: -; J gene: TRBJ2-7; clone size: many; CDR3 protein: CSDRSLGAYEQYF; CDR3 DNA: TGCAGTGACCGATCTTTAGGGGCCTACGAGCAGTACTTC
V gene: TRBV5-1; D gene: TRBD2; J gene: TRBJ2-7; clone size: many; CDR3 protein: CASSLAVAGDSYEQYF; CDR3 DNA: TGCGCCAGCAGCTTGGCGGTAGCGGGGGACTCCTACGAGCAGTACTTC
V gene: TRBV7-9; D gene: -; J gene: TRBJ2-7; clone size: -; CDR3 protein: CASSPVALGEQYF; CDR3 DNA: TGTGCCAGCAGCCCCGTGGCACTCGGCGAGCAGTACTTC
V gene: TRBV7-9; D gene: -; J gene: TRBJ2-7; clone size: many; CDR3 protein: CASSTDLREQYF; CDR3 DNA: TGTGCCAGCAGCACAGATTTACGGGAGCAGTACTTC
V gene: TRBV12-3/TRBV12-4; D gene: TRBD1; J gene: TRBJ1-2; clone size: many; CDR3 protein: CASSTTGGGLGYTF; CDR3 DNA: TGTGCCAGCAGCACGACAGGGGGCGGTCTTGGCTACACCTTC
V gene: TRBV4-3; D gene: TRBD1; J gene: TRBJ1-4; clone size: -; CDR3 protein: CASSQEVIGQGTNEKLFF; CDR3 DNA: TGCGCCAGCAGCCAAGAGGTCATAGGACAGGGAACTAATGAAAAACTGTTTTTT
V gene: TRBV6-1; D gene: TRBD1; J gene: TRBJ2-5; clone size: many; CDR3 protein: CASRRRDRPQETQYF; CDR3 DNA: TGTGCCAGCAGGCGCCGGGACAGGCCTCAAGAGACCCAGTACTTC
V gene: TRBV4-1; D gene: -; J gene: TRBJ2-2; clone size: few; CDR3 protein: CASSQGGGELFF; CDR3 DNA: TGCGCCAGCAGCCAAGGGGGCGGGGAGCTGTTTTTT
V gene: TRBV5-1; D gene: -; J gene: TRBJ1-2; clone size: many; CDR3 protein: CASSLDRVGYTF; CDR3 DNA: TGCGCCAGCAGCTTGGATAGGGTTGGCTACACCTTC
V gene: TRBV12-3/TRBV12-4; D gene: -; J gene: TRBJ1-5; clone size: many; CDR3 protein: CASSPSRGNSNQPQHF; CDR3 DNA: TGTGCCAGCAGCCCCAGCCGCGGGAATAGCAATCAGCCCCAGCATTTT
V gene: TRBV10-3; D gene: TRBD1; J gene: TRBJ2-7; clone size: many; CDR3 protein: CAISESRDRVYEQYF; CDR3 DNA: TGTGCCATCAGTGAGTCGAGGGACAGGGTCTACGAGCAGTACTTC
V gene: TRBV28; D gene: -; J gene: TRBJ2-3; clone size: many; CDR3 protein: CASSPYLNTQYF; CDR3 DNA: TGTGCCAGCAGCCCCTACTTGAATACGCAGTATTTT